This TCR beta chain emerged from a study of blood T cell repertoires in COVID-19. Turning to the study itself: There were acute and convalescent COVID-19 samples, and they came from the United States, Italy and Spain. Sample material is recorded as cDNA or gDNA derived from T cells, B-cell-depleted T cells, or PBMCs.

The V segment lost 0 bases and the J segment 3 bases; nucleotides outside the gene matches: 0. Germline V lookup: CDR1 SGDLS, CDR2 YYNGEE. There are 13 residues in the CDR3. In the original workflow: Reference gene primer amplification yielded estimated nucleated cell counts. The table came from immunoSEQ multiplex PCR; TCRdb's copy has only in-frame clones and leaves some out. The V and J calls and clone size are taken from that table; D and trimming were inferred from the DNA. The repertoire holds 70,000 or so clones, with more than 80% as singletons. The rearrangement links TRBV9 to TRBJ2-7, with 7 bases that match TRBD1. The TCR was taken from a woman aged 80 or over with active COVID-19. Sequencing was performed on peripheral blood. CDR3 loop: CASSVGDSYEQYF. CDR3 DNA sequence: TGTGCCAGCAGCGTAGGGGACAGCTACGAGCAGTACTTC.